These 13 T cell receptor beta chains share one sample of origin, sequenced in a study of T cells after yellow fever vaccination. TCRdb fed the 5' RACE reads into MiXCR, producing one record per CDR3 protein. The sample lists 450,000 to 650,000 distinct CDR3 sequences; 21% were seen once. This material consisted of PBMCs, taken more than 20 days after the first yellow fever vaccination. Receptors were obtained from a man aged 18 to 30 who received the YFV17D yellow fever vaccine.

The chain is built from TRBV6-1 and TRBJ1-3; D unresolved. The germline V and J ends were trimmed by 3 bases and 1 base, with 13 bases remaining between them. Germline lookup yields CDR1 MNHNS and CDR2 SASEGT. CDR3 length: 16 residues. The CDR3 region is CASSDTLRPSGNTIYF. In DNA, the CDR3 is TGTGCCAGCAGTGACACCTTGCGACCTTCTGGAAACACCATATATTTT.

This chain connects TRBV7-6 to TRBJ2-5; D ambiguous. This CDR3 comprises 14 residues. Trimming shortened V by 0 bases and J by 1 base, and 6 bases separated the two germline ends. CDR1 is SGHVS, CDR2 FNYEAQ, per germline. DNA of the CDR3: TGTGCCAGCAGCTTAGCGCGGTCCCAAGAGACCCAGTACTTC. Residues: CASSLARSQETQYF.

This chain uses TRBV5-1 with TRBJ1-1, with D uncertain. The germline V gene has CDR1 SGHRS and CDR2 YFSETQ. This CDR3 has 15 residues. V lost 0 bases to trimming and J lost 0 bases, with 9 bases between them. The CDR3 sequence: CASSLADPVNTEAFF. CDR3 nucleotides: TGCGCCAGCAGCTTGGCCGACCCGGTGAACACTGAAGCTTTCTTT.

The rearrangement joins TRBV5-1 to TRBJ1-4, with D possibly matching TRBD1 (5 bases). CDR3 size: 16 residues. CDR1 is SGHRS and CDR2 is YFSETQ in the germline V gene. V was cut by 2 bases and J by 4 bases, with 15 bases left in between. The CDR3 bases are TGCGCCAGCAGCTTCGGAACGACAGACCTTAATGAAAAACTGTTTTTT. As protein: CASSFGTTDLNEKLFF.

This clonotype appeared a few times. V and J are TRBV4-1 and TRBJ2-5; maybe TRBD1 (5 bases). V shed 6 bases and J shed 5 bases, with 16 bases lying between them. Germline lookup yields CDR1 MGHRA and CDR2 YSYEKL. This CDR3 comprises 14 residues. The CDR3 nucleotides read TGCGCCAGCAGGTCCGCTCAGGGATCTGAGACCCAGTACTTC. Translated: CASRSAQGSETQYF.

The genes are TRBV6-1 and TRBJ1-3; D not resolved. This CDR3 has 14 residues. Germline V gives CDR1 MNHNS, CDR2 SASEGT. The ends were cut back, 5 bases at V and 1 base at J, with 9 bases in the middle. In DNA form, the CDR3 reads TGTGCCAGCAGTATAAATCTTTCTGGAAACACCATATATTTT. As protein: CASSINLSGNTIYF.

This sequence joins TRBV12-3 or TRBV12-4 and TRBJ2-5, with D possibly called TRBD1 or TRBD2 (6 bases each). The germline V and J ends were trimmed by 5 bases and 5 bases, with 18 bases remaining between them. The CDR3 is 15 amino acids. The CDR3 DNA is TGTGCCAGCAGTGAAAGTAGGGGGGCCGCGGAGACCCAGTACTTC. Protein: CASSESRGAAETQYF.

The gene calls are TRBV6-1 and TRBJ2-4; TRBD1 or TRBD2 may be the D gene (6 bases each). The V gene's germline CDR1 is MNHNS and CDR2 SASEGT. Trimming shortened V by 7 bases and J by 0 bases, and 16 bases separated the two germline ends. This CDR3 is 16 amino acids long. This CDR3 reads CASNPGGGLAKNIQYF. The CDR3, as DNA: TGTGCCAGCAACCCCGGGGGCGGACTAGCCAAAAACATTCAGTACTTC.

This clonotype came up a few times. Here the CDR3 reads CASSATRLGYNEQFF. The CDR3 DNA sequence: TGTGCCAGCAGCGCCACGCGATTAGGGTACAATGAGCAGTTCTTC. The rearrangement links TRBV9 to TRBJ2-1; unclear D gene. Trimming removed 3 bases from V and 4 bases from J, with 14 bases in between. CDR1 and CDR2 (germline): SGDLS, YYNGEE. The CDR3 sequence is 15 residues long.

The V gene is TRBV7-2, the J gene TRBJ2-1; 12 bases line up with TRBD1. V dropped 5 bases and J dropped 10; count of bases not matched to a gene: 12. Germline CDR1 is SGHTA and CDR2 is FQGNSA. This CDR3 has 16 amino acids. The CDR3 protein is CASSMARGQGAREQFF. The CDR3 DNA reads as TGTGCCAGCAGCATGGCAAGGGGACAGGGGGCCCGAGAGCAGTTCTTC.

This clonotype was seen a handful of times. The chain links TRBV20-1 to TRBJ2-3, with 7 positions matching TRBD1. J lost 4 bases, V lost 7 bases, and 5 bases had no gene match. The length of the CDR3 is 12 residues. Germline-derived CDR1 and CDR2 are DFQATT and SNEGSKA (reference sequence). Here the CDR3 reads CSVGQGADTQYF. CDR3 nucleotide sequence: TGCAGTGTGGGCCAGGGGGCAGATACGCAGTATTTT.

This rearrangement joins TRBV12-5 to TRBJ1-3, with D possibly TRBD1 on 5 matching bases. The CDR3 has 15 amino acids. Trimming took 1 base from V and 0 from J, leaving 7 bases between them. Germline-derived CDR1 and CDR2 are LGHNT and FRNRAP. The CDR3 coding sequence is TGTGCTAGTGGTTTGGGGGGGTCCTCTGGAAACACCATATATTTT. The encoded protein is CASGLGGSSGNTIYF. The full variable domain, its missing parts supplied by reference TRBV12-5 and TRBJ1-3, is DARVTQTPRHKVTEMGQEVTMRCQPILGHNTVFWYRQTMMQGLELLAYFRNRAPLDDSGMPKDRFSAEMPDATLATLKIQPSEPRDSAVYFCASGLGGSSGNTIYFGEGSWLTVV.

The chain joins TRBV7-9 to TRBJ1-2; unclear D gene. There are 14 residues in the CDR3. Deletions cut 5 bases from V and 7 bases from J, with 17 bases between. Per the germline V gene, CDR1 is SEHNR and CDR2 is FQNEAQ (reference sequence). The CDR3 DNA sequence: TGTGCCAGCAGCCTTCTCAAGGGATCGGGTGGCTACACCTTC. Translation gives CASSLLKGSGGYTF. The complete variable domain, with remaining parts taken from reference TRBV7-9 and TRBJ1-2, reads DTGVSQNPRHKITKRGQNVTFRCDPISEHNRLYWYRQTLGQGPEFLTYFQNEAQLEKSRLLSDRFSAERPKGSFSTLEIQRTEQGDSAMYLCASSLLKGSGGYTFGSGTRLTVV.